The clone carrying this T cell receptor (beta chain) was seen ten or more times. TCRdb recomputed calls from the 5' RACE reads with MiXCR, one row per CDR3 protein. This sample has about 42,000 distinct CDR3 sequences; more than 6% occur once, and the top ten carry more than 9%. This sample stems from a study of T cells after yellow fever vaccination. Study observations and caveats: Sorted repertoires could include abundant contaminating clonotypes from bulk cells.

Trimming shortened V by 1 base and J by 7 bases, and 13 bases separated the two germline ends. Germline V gene sequence: CDR1 LNHNV, CDR2 YYDKDF (reference sequence). This CDR3 comprises 15 residues. The rearrangement uses TRBV15 and TRBJ1-4; TRBD1 might be the D (5 bases). This sample comprised PBMCs, either bulk or a sorted T-cell subset (CD4+, CD8+, memory, or dextramer-sorted; not recorded which), obtained 45 days after the yellow fever booster vaccination. The sequence derives from a man aged 30-40 years who received the YFV17D yellow fever vaccine. CDR3 in DNA: TGTGCCACCAGCAGAGGGGGAGGGGCGCCTGAAAAACTGTTTTTT. It is translated as CATSRGGGAPEKLFF.